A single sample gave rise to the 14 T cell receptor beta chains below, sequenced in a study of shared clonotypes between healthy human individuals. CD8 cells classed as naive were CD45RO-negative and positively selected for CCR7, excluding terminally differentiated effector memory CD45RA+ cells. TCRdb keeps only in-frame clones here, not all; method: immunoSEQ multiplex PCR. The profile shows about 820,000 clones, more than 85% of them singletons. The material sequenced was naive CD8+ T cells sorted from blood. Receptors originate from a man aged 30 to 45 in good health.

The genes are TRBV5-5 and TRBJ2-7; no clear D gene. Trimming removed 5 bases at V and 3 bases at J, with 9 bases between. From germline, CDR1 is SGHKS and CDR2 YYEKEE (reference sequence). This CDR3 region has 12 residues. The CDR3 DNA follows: TGTGCCAGCAGTATATGGGGCTACGAGCAGTACTTC. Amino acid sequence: CASSIWGYEQYF.

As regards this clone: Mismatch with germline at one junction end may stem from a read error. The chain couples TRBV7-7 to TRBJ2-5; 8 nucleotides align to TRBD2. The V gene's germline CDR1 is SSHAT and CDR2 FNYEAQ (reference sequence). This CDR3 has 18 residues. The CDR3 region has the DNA TGTGCTAGCAGCTTAGTTAGCGGGACGGTTCGAGGACAAGAGACCCAGTACTTC. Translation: CASSLVSGTVRGQETQYF. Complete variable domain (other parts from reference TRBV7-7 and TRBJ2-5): GAGVSQSPRYKVTKRGQDVTLRCDPISSHATLYWYQQALGQGPEFLTYFNYEAQPDKSGLPSDRFSAERPEGSISTLTIQRTEQRDSAMYRCASSLVSGTVRGQETQYFGPGTRLLVL.

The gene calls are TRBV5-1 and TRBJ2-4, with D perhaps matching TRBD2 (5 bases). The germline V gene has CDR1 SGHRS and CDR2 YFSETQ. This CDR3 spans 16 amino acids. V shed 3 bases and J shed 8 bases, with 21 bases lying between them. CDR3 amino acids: CASSSAPLPRGDIQYF. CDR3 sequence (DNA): TGCGCCAGCAGCTCGGCCCCTCTCCCACGGGGTGACATTCAGTACTTC.

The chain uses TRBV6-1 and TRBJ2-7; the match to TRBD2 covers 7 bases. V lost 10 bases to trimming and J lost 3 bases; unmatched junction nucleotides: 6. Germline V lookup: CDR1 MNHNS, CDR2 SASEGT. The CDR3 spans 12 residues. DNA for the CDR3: TGTGCCACCCCGGGACTAAACTACGAGCAGTACTTC. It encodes CATPGLNYEQYF.

In nucleotides, the CDR3 is TGTGCCAGCAGCCCTGGACAGGGACGTACCAATGAGCAGTTCTTC. This sequence encodes CASSPGQGRTNEQFF. The V call is TRBV7-9, the J call TRBJ2-1; 8 bases are a match to TRBD1. The CDR3 extends over 15 amino acids. V lost 5 bases and J lost 6; bases outside the gene matches: 9. Looked up from germline, CDR1 is SEHNR and CDR2 is FQNEAQ (reference sequence).

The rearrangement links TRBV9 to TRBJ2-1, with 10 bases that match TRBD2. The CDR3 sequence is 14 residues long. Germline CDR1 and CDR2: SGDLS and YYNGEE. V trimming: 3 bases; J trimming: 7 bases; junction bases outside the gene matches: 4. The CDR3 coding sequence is TGTGCCAGCAGCGGGGGACTAGCGAGGAATGAGCAGTTCTTC. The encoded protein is CASSGGLARNEQFF.

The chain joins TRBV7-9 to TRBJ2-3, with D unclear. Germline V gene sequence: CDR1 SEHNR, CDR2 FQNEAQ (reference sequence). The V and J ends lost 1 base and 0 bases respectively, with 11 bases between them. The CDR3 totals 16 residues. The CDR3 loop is CASSLVDVISTDTQYF. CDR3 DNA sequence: TGTGCCAGCAGCTTAGTCGACGTAATTAGCACAGATACGCAGTATTTT.

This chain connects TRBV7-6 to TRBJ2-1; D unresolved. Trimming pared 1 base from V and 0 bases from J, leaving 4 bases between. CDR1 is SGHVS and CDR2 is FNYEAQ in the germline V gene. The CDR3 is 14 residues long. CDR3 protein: CASSLGGSYNEQFF. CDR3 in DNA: TGTGCCAGCAGCTTAGGAGGCTCCTACAATGAGCAGTTCTTC.

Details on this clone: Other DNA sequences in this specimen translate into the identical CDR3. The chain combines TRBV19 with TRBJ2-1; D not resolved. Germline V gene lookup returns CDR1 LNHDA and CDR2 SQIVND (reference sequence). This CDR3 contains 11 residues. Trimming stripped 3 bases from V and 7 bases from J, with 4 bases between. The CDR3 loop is CASSILNEQFF. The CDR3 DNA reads TGTGCCAGTAGTATCCTAAATGAGCAGTTCTTC.

For the CDR3, the DNA is TGTGCTAGTGGTTTGGCGAGCCGGGACTACGAGCAGTACTTC. Translation gives CASGLASRDYEQYF. The V gene is TRBV12-5, the J gene TRBJ2-7; maybe TRBD2 (5 bases). The CDR3 is made up of 14 amino acids. Germline V lookup: CDR1 LGHNT, CDR2 FRNRAP. The V end lost 1 base, the J end lost 3 bases, and 10 bases lay between the germline ends.

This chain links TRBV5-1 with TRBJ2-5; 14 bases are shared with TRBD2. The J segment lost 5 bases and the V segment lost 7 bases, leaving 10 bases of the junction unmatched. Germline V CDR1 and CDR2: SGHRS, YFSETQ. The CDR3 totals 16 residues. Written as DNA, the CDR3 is TGCGCCAGCGGCAACGGGACTAGCGGGAGTGGGGAGACCCAGTACTTC. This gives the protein CASGNGTSGSGETQYF.

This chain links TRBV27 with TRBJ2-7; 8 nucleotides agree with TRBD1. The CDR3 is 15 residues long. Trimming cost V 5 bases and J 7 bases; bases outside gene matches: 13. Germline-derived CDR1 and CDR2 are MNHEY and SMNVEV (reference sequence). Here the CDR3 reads CASSLHGTGYIEQYF. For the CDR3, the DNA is TGTGCCAGCAGTCTTCACGGGACAGGCTACATAGAGCAGTACTTC.

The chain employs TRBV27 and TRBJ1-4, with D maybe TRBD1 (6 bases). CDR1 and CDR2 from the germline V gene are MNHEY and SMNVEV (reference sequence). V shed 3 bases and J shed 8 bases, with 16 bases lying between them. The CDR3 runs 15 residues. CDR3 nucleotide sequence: TGTGCCAGCAGTTTTGGGACACTTGCGGGGGAAAAACTGTTTTTT. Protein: CASSFGTLAGEKLFF. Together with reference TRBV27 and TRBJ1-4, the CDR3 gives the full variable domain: EAQVTQNPRYLITVTGKKLTVTCSQNMNHEYMSWYRQDPGLGLRQIYYSMNVEVTDKGDVPEGYKVSRKEKRNFPLILESPSPNQTSLYFCASSFGTLAGEKLFFGSGTQLSVL.

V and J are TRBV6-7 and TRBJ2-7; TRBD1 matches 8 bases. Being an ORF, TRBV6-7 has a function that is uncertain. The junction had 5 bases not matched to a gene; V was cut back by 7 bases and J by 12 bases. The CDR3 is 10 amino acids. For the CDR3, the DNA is TGTGCCAGCACAAGGACAGGGTGGTACTTC. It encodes CASTRTGWYF.